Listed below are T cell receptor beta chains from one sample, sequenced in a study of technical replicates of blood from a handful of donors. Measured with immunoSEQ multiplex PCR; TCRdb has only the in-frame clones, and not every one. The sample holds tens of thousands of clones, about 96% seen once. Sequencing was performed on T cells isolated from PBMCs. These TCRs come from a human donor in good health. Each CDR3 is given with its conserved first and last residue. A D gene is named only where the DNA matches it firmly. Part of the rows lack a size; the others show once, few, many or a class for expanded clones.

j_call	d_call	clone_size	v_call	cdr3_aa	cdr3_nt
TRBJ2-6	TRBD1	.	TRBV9	CASSLSPTGSDPGANVLTF	TGTGCCAGCAGCCTCAGCCCGACAGGGTCGGACCCTGGGGCCAACGTCCTGACTTTC
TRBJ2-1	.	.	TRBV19	CASSTHEYNEQFF	TGTGCCAGTAGTACTCACGAGTACAATGAGCAGTTCTTC
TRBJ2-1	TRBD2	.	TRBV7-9	CASSWISGGTYNEQFF	TGTGCCAGCAGCTGGATTAGCGGGGGAACCTACAATGAGCAGTTCTTC
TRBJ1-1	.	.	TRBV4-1	CASSQVLMRKGAAEAFF	TGCGCCAGCAGCCAAGTTTTGATGCGGAAGGGAGCGGCTGAAGCTTTCTTT
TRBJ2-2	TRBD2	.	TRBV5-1	CASSFLAGDPGELFF	TGCGCCAGCAGCTTTTTAGCGGGAGATCCCGGGGAGCTGTTTTTT
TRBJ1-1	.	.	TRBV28	CASSLDSRIEAFF	TGTGCCAGCAGTTTGGACAGTCGAATTGAAGCTTTCTTT
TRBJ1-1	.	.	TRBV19	CASSIPRRRAVWTEAFF	TGTGCCAGTAGTATCCCACGACGCAGGGCGGTTTGGACTGAAGCTTTCTTT
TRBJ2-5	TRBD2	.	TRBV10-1	CASSVLAGEEGRQETQYF	TGCGCCAGCAGTGTACTAGCGGGAGAGGAGGGCCGGCAAGAGACCCAGTACTTC
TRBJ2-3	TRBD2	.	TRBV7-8	CASSLGFVRAGNTDTQYF	TGTGCCAGCAGCTTGGGGTTCGTGCGAGCGGGAAACACAGATACGCAGTATTTT
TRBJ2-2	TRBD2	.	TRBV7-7	CASSPASGVNTGELFF	TGTGCCAGCAGCCCTGCTAGCGGGGTGAACACCGGGGAGCTGTTTTTT
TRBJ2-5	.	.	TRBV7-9	CASSSPRVPGEETQYF	TGTGCCAGCAGCTCGCCCCGGGTCCCAGGGGAAGAGACCCAGTACTTC
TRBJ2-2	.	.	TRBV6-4	CASSDSGAGTGELFF	TGTGCCAGCAGTGACTCAGGGGCGGGGACCGGGGAGCTGTTTTTT
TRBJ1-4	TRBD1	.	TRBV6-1	CASSEMTGGIFVGEKLFF	TGTGCCAGCAGTGAAATGACAGGGGGCATTTTTGTAGGTGAAAAACTGTTTTTT
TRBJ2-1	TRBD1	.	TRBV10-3	CAISELTGGSNNEQFF	TGTGCCATCAGTGAGTTGACAGGGGGCTCCAACAATGAGCAGTTCTTC
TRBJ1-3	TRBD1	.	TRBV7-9	CASSLRQGAGNTIYF	TGTGCCAGCAGCTTAAGACAGGGGGCTGGAAACACCATATATTTT
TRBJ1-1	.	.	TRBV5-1	CASTVSGVNTEAFF	TGCGCCAGCACCGTCAGCGGGGTCAACACTGAAGCTTTCTTT
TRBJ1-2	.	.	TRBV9	CASSVDQGGYTF	TGTGCCAGCAGCGTAGACCAGGGTGGCTACACCTTC
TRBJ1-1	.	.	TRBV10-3	CAISVTGNMNTEAFF	TGTGCCATCAGTGTTACAGGGAACATGAACACTGAAGCTTTCTTT
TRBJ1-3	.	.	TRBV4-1	CASSLEAGTGNTIYF	TGCGCCAGCAGCCTCGAGGCGGGGACTGGAAACACCATATATTTT
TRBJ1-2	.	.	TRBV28	CALGGGNYGYTF	TGTGCCCTTGGGGGGGGGAACTATGGCTACACCTTC
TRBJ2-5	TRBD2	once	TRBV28	CASRTSGSQTQYF	TGTGCCAGTAGGACTAGCGGGAGTCAGACCCAGTACTTC
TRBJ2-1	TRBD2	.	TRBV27	CASSSLAGHNEQFF	TGTGCCAGCAGTTCACTAGCGGGCCACAATGAGCAGTTCTTC
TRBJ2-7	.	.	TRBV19	CASSRTGRNEQYF	TGTGCCAGTAGTCGTACAGGGCGAAACGAGCAGTACTTC